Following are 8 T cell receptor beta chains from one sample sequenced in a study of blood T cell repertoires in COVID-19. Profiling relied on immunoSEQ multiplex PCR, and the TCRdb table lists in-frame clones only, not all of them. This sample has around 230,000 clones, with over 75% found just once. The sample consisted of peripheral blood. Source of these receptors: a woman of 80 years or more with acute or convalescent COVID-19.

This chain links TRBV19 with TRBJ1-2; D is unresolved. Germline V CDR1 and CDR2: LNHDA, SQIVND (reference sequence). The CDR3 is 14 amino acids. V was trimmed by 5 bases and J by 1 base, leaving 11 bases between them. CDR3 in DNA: TGTGCCAGTAGTTCTAGTGCTCATAACTATGGCTACACCTTC. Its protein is CASSSSAHNYGYTF.

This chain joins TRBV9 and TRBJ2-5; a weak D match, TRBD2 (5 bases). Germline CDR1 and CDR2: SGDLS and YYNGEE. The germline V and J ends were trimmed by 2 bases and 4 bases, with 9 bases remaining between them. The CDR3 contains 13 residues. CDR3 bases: TGTGCCAGCAGCGTTAGCGAGTTAGAGACCCAGTACTTC. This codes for CASSVSELETQYF.

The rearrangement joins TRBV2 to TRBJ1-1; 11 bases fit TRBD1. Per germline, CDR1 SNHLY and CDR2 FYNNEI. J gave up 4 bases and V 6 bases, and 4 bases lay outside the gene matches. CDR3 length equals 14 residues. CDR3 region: CASRAGTGGTEAFF. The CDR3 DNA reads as TGTGCCAGCAGGGCCGGGACAGGGGGCACTGAAGCTTTCTTT.

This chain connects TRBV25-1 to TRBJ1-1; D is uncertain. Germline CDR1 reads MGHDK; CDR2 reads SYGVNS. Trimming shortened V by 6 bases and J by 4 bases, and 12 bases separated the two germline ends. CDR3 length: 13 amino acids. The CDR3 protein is CASRSKLATEAFF. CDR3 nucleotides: TGTGCCAGCAGATCAAAGTTGGCCACTGAAGCTTTCTTT.

The CDR3 sequence: CASNGGRGDNQPQHF. In DNA form, the CDR3 reads TGTGCCAGCAATGGGGGCAGGGGAGACAATCAGCCCCAGCATTTT. The gene calls are TRBV6-6 and TRBJ1-5, with D possibly matching TRBD1 (6 bases). Deletions cut 7 bases from V and 3 bases from J, with 16 bases between. The CDR3 runs 15 residues. The germline V gene encodes CDR1 MNHNY and CDR2 SVGAGI (reference sequence).

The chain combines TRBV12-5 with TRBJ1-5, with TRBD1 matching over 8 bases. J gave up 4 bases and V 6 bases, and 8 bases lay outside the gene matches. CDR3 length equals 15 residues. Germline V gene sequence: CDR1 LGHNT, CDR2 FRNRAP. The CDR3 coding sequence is TGTGCTAGTGGACTTGGGACAGGCCGGAATCAGCCCCAGCATTTT. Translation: CASGLGTGRNQPQHF. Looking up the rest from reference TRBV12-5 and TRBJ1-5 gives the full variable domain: DARVTQTPRHKVTEMGQEVTMRCQPILGHNTVFWYRQTMMQGLELLAYFRNRAPLDDSGMPKDRFSAEMPDATLATLKIQPSEPRDSAVYFCASGLGTGRNQPQHFGDGTRLSIL.

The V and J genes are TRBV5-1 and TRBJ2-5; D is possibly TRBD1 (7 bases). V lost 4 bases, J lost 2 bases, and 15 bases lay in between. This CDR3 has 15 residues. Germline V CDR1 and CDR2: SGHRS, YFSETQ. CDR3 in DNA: TGCGCCAGCAGCCCAGGGGGGTCCCCACAAGAGACCCAGTACTTC. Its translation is CASSPGGSPQETQYF. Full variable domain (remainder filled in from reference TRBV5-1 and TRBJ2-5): KAGVTQTPRYLIKTRGQQVTLSCSPISGHRSVSWYQQTPGQGLQFLFEYFSETQRNKGNFPGRFSGRQFSNSRSEMNVSTLELGDSALYLCASSPGGSPQETQYFGPGTRLLVL.

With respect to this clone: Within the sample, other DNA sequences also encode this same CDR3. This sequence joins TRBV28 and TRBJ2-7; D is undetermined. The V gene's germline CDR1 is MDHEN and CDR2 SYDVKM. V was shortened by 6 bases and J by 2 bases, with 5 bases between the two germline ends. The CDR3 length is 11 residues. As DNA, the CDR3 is TGTGCCAGCAGCCCTACCTACGAGCAGTACTTC. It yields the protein CASSPTYEQYF. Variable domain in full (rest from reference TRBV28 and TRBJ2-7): DVKVTQSSRYLVKRTGEKVFLECVQDMDHENMFWYRQDPGLGLRLIYFSYDVKMKEKGDIPEGYSVSREKKERFSLILESASTNQTSMYLCASSPTYEQYFGPGTRLTVT.